One sample yielded the 5 T cell receptor beta chains listed below, sequenced in a study of blood T cell repertoires in COVID-19. Generated by immunoSEQ multiplex PCR, the TCRdb table keeps only in-frame clones and is missing some. This table holds about 90,000 clones, around 82% found once. The sequencing sample was made of peripheral blood. Receptor source: a man between 60 and 75 years old with acute or convalescent COVID-19.

The chain recombines TRBV9 with TRBJ2-2; D is ambiguous. Trimming stripped 3 bases from V and 0 bases from J, with 3 bases between. CDR3 size: 13 residues. In germline, CDR1 is SGDLS, CDR2 YYNGEE. CDR3 nucleotide sequence: TGTGCCAGCAGCGCCGCGAACACCGGGGAGCTGTTTTTT. Its translation is CASSAANTGELFF. The complete variable domain, with remaining parts taken from reference TRBV9 and TRBJ2-2, reads DSGVTQTPKHLITATGQRVTLRCSPRSGDLSVYWYQQSLDQGLQFLIQYYNGEERAKGNILERFSAQQFPDLHSELNLSSLELGDSALYFCASSAANTGELFFGEGSRLTVL.

This chain uses TRBV5-1 with TRBJ2-3, with 8 bases identical to TRBD1. Trimming at V came to 2 bases and at J to 4 bases, leaving 3 bases not matched to a gene. This CDR3 is built from 14 residues. Germline V lookup: CDR1 SGHRS, CDR2 YFSETQ. CDR3 nucleotides: TGCGCCAGCAGCTTCGGACAGGGCGCAGATACGCAGTATTTT. Residues: CASSFGQGADTQYF.

This clone was seen a handful of times. The rearrangement links TRBV6-1 to TRBJ1-1, with D hard to call. Germline lookup yields CDR1 MNHNS and CDR2 SASEGT. V lost 3 bases and J lost 0, with 14 bases in between. The CDR3 contains 16 residues. CDR3 region: CASSDGSLFMNTEAFF. The CDR3 DNA reads TGTGCCAGCAGTGACGGGTCTCTATTTATGAACACTGAAGCTTTCTTT.

V is TRBV19 and J is TRBJ1-5; D unclear. The CDR3 is made up of 13 amino acids. V lost 4 bases and J lost 3, with 7 bases in between. Germline V gene data show CDR1 as LNHDA and CDR2 as SQIVND (reference sequence). This CDR3 reads CASSTRLNQPQHF. The DNA for the CDR3 is TGTGCCAGTAGTACTAGGCTCAATCAGCCCCAGCATTTT.

This chain links TRBV15 with TRBJ1-1; TRBD1 matches 9 bases. V was clipped by 0 bases and J by 5 bases; unmatched bases: 7. The germline V gene has CDR1 LNHNV and CDR2 YYDKDF (reference sequence). The CDR3 has 16 amino acids. The CDR3 sequence is CATSRDLRTGDTEAFF. The CDR3 DNA sequence: TGTGCCACCAGCAGAGATCTAAGGACAGGGGATACTGAAGCTTTCTTT.